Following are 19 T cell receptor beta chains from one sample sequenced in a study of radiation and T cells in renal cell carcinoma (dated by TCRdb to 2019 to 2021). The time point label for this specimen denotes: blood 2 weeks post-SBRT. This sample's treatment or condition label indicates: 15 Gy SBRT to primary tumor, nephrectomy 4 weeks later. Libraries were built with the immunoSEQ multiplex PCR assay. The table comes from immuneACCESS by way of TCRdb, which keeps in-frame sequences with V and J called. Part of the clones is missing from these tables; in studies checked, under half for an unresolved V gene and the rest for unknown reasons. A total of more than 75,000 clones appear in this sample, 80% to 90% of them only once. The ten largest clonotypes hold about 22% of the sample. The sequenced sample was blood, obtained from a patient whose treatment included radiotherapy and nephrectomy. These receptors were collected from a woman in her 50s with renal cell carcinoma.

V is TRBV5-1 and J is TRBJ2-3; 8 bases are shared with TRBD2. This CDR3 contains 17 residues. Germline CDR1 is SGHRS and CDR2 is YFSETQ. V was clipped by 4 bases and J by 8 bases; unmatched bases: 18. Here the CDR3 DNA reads TGCGCCAGCAGCCCGACTCTGGGTAGCGGGGCCGCGGGTACGCAGTATTTT. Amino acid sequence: CASSPTLGSGAAGTQYF.

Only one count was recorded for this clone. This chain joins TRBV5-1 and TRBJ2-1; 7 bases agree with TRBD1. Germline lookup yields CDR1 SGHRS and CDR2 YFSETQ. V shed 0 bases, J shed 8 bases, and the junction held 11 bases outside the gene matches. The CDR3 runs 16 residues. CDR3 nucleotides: TGCGCCAGCAGCTTGGGACAGGGTGGCGGAGACGATGAGCAGTTCTTC. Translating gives CASSLGQGGGDDEQFF.

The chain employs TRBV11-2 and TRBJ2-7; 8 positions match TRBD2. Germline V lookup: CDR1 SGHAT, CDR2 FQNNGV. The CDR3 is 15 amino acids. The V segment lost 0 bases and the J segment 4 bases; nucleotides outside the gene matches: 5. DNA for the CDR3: TGTGCCAGCAGCTTAGAGGTAGCGGGAAGTTACGAGCAGTACTTC. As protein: CASSLEVAGSYEQYF.

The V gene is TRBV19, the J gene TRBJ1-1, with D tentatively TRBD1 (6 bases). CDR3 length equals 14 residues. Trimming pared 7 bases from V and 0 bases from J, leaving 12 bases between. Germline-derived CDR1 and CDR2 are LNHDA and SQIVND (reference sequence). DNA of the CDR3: TGTGCCAGTACGAAGACAGGTTTGAACACTGAAGCTTTCTTT. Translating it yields CASTKTGLNTEAFF.

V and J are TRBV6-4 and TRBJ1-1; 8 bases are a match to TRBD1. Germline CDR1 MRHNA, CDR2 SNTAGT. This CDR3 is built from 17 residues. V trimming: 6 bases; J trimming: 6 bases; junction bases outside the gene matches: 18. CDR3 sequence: CASRMTGQGGSIAEAFF. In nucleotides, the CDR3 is TGTGCCAGCAGAATGACCGGACAGGGAGGATCAATTGCTGAAGCTTTCTTT.

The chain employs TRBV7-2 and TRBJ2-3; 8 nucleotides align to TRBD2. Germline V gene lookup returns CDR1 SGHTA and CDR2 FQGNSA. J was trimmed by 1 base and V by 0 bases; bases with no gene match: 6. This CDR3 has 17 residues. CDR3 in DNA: TGTGCCAGCAGCTTAGCGCCGGGGACTAGTGGCACAGATACGCAGTATTTT. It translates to CASSLAPGTSGTDTQYF.

CDR3 DNA sequence: TGCGCCAGCAGCCAAGAGGGGATCAGAGCGAACACTGAAGCTTTCTTT. Its translation is CASSQEGIRANTEAFF. The genes are TRBV4-1 and TRBJ1-1, with D uncertain. Germline CDR1 MGHRA, CDR2 YSYEKL. The CDR3 is made up of 16 amino acids. V was trimmed by 0 bases and J by 1 base, leaving 12 bases between them.

Here the CDR3 DNA reads TGTGCCAGCAGCGTAGAGGAGGGGCCTGGAAACACCATATATTTT. Protein: CASSVEEGPGNTIYF. V and J are TRBV9 and TRBJ1-3, with D possibly TRBD1 on 5 matching bases. Looked up from germline, CDR1 is SGDLS and CDR2 is YYNGEE. The ends were cut back, 0 bases at V and 2 bases at J, with 9 bases in the middle. The CDR3 has 15 residues.

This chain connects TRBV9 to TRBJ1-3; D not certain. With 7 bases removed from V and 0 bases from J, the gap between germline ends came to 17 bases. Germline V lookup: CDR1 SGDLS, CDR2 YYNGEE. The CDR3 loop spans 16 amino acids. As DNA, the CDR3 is TGTGCCAGCTCAAGCGTGTCGGCAAACTCTGGAAACACCATATATTTT. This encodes CASSSVSANSGNTIYF.

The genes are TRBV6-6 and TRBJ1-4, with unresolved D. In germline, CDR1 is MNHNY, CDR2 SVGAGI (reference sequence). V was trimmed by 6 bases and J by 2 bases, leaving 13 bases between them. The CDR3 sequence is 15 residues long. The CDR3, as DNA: TGTGCCAGCAGCCCTCCAAGGCAGACTAATGAAAAACTGTTTTTT. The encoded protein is CASSPPRQTNEKLFF.

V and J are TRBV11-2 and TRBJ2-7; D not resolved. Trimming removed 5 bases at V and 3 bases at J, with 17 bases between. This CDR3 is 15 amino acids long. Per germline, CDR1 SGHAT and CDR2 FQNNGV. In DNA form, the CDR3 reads TGTGCCAGCAGCCCTCTGACTGGAACCCTCTACGAGCAGTACTTC. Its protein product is CASSPLTGTLYEQYF.

DNA for the CDR3: TGTGCCAGCAGCCTAACAGGAAAAGAAAAACTGTTTTTT. Translation gives CASSLTGKEKLFF. V and J are TRBV21-1 and TRBJ1-4; TRBD1, as called in the table, went unchecked against the DNA. TRBV21-1 is listed as a pseudogene. This CDR3 contains 13 residues.

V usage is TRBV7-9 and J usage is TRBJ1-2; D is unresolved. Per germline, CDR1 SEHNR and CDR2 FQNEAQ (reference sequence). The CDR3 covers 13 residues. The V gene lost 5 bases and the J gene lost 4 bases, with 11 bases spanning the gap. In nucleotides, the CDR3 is TGTGCCAGCAGCCCGAGGAGACCCTATGGCTACACCTTC. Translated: CASSPRRPYGYTF.

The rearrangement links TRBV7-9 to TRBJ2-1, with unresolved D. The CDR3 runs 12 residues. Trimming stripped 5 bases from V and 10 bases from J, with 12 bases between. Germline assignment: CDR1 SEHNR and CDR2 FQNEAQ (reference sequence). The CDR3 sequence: CASSLRSTEQFF. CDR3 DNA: TGTGCCAGCAGCCTTAGATCGACCGAGCAGTTCTTC.

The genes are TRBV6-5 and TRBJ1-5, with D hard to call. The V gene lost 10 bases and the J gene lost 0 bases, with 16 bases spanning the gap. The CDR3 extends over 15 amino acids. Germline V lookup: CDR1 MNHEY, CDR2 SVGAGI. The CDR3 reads CATRGAGSSNQPQHF. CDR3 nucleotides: TGTGCCACCCGGGGAGCAGGATCTAGCAATCAGCCCCAGCATTTT.

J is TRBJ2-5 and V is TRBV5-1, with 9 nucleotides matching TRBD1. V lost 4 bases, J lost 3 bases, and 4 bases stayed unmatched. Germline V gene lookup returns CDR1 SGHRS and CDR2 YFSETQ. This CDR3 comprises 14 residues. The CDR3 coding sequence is TGCGCCAGCAGCATGGGACAGGGAGAAGAGACCCAGTACTTC. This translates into CASSMGQGEETQYF.

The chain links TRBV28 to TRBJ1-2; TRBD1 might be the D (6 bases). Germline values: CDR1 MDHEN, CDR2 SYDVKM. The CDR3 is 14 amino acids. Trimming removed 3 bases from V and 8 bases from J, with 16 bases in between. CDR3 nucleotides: TGTGCCAGCAGTTTCTTGGCAGGGGTTGGGGGCTACACCTTC. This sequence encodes CASSFLAGVGGYTF.

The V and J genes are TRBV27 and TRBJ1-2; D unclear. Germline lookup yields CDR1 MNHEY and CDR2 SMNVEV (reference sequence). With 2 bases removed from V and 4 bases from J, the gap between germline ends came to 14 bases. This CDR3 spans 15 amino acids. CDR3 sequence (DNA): TGTGCCAGCAGTTTACGACAAGGACTGAGCTATGGCTACACCTTC. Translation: CASSLRQGLSYGYTF.

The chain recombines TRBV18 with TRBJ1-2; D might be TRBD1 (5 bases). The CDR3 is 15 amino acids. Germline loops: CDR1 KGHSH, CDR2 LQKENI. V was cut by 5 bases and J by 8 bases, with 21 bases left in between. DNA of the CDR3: TGTGCCAGCTCAGAGGGGACCTTTCGGGCGGACGGCTACACCTTC. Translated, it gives CASSEGTFRADGYTF.